This entry describes one T cell receptor beta chain. Using immunoSEQ multiplex PCR, the repertoire was profiled, and TCRdb retains in-frame clones only, with some absent. In the table there are 250,000 or so clones, roughly 89% of which are singletons. V was pared by 2 bases and J by 2 bases, with 6 bases between. Germline assignment: CDR1 MNHEY and CDR2 SVGAGI. The CDR3 totals 13 residues. This sample was included in a study of blood T cell repertoires in COVID-19. For the study at large: Samples representing acute and convalescent COVID-19 were sourced from the United States, Italy and Spain.

Sequenced: peripheral blood. This sequence was found in a woman between 35 and 50 years old who had recovered from COVID-19. The rearrangement links TRBV6-5 to TRBJ1-2; D gene unclear. CDR3 region: CASSYEQNYGYTF. CDR3 bases: TGTGCCAGCAGTTACGAACAGAACTATGGCTACACCTTC.